The rows below give T cell receptor beta chains drawn from one sample of a study of blood T cell repertoires in COVID-19. Profiled with immunoSEQ multiplex PCR; TCRdb holds only in-frame clones, not every one. Of about 180,000 clones in the sample, roughly four fifths were seen once. The sample consisted of peripheral blood. These receptors all come from a woman in her seventies with COVID-19, enrolled during active disease. CDR3s include the opening cysteine and the closing phenylalanine or tryptophan. Fields, in order: CDR3 length, clone size, J gene, D gene, V gene, CDR3 DNA, CDR3 protein. A D gene is named only where the DNA matches it firmly. A row's size may be missing; if present it is once, few, many or a size class.

len: 14; abundance: NA; j_gene: TRBJ1-2; d_gene: NA; v_gene: TRBV18; CDR3nt: TGTGCCAGCTCACCAGGGGAGTACTCCTATGGCTACACCTTC; CDR3aa: CASSPGEYSYGYTF
len: 16; abundance: NA; j_gene: TRBJ2-1; d_gene: TRBD2; v_gene: TRBV24-1; CDR3nt: TGTGCCACCAGTGACTCGGGACTAGCGGGACGGAATGAGCAGTTCTTC; CDR3aa: CATSDSGLAGRNEQFF
len: 18; abundance: NA; j_gene: TRBJ2-6; d_gene: TRBD2; v_gene: TRBV5-1; CDR3nt: TGCGCCAGCAGCTTGGAGGGTAGCGGGGGCTCTGGGGCCAACGTCCTGACTTTC; CDR3aa: CASSLEGSGGSGANVLTF
len: 15; abundance: NA; j_gene: TRBJ2-5; d_gene: TRBD2; v_gene: TRBV6-6; CDR3nt: TGTGCCAGCAGGGGGCGGGAGAGGGGTAGGGAGACCCAGTACTTC; CDR3aa: CASRGRERGRETQYF
len: 14; abundance: NA; j_gene: TRBJ2-1; d_gene: TRBD2; v_gene: TRBV2; CDR3nt: TGTGCCAGCAGTGCCCAGACTAGCGGCACTGAGCAGTTCTTC; CDR3aa: CASSAQTSGTEQFF
len: 16; abundance: NA; j_gene: TRBJ2-7; d_gene: TRBD1; v_gene: TRBV3-1/TRBV3-2; CDR3nt: TGTGCCAGCAGCCAAGTCCCCGGGACAGGGGGCTACGAGCAGTACTTC; CDR3aa: CASSQVPGTGGYEQYF
len: 15; abundance: NA; j_gene: TRBJ2-3; d_gene: TRBD2; v_gene: TRBV5-1; CDR3nt: TGCGCCAGCAGCTTCAGGGCGGGAGGCCCAGATACGCAGTATTTT; CDR3aa: CASSFRAGGPDTQYF
len: 13; abundance: NA; j_gene: TRBJ1-4; d_gene: NA; v_gene: TRBV28; CDR3nt: TGTGCCAGCACGGTCGGGGCTAATGAAAAACTGTTTTTT; CDR3aa: CASTVGANEKLFF
len: 14; abundance: NA; j_gene: TRBJ1-1; d_gene: TRBD1; v_gene: TRBV7-2; CDR3nt: TGTGCCAGCAGTTTGACAGGGGGAACGTTTGTAGCTTTCTTT; CDR3aa: CASSLTGGTFVAFF
len: 16; abundance: NA; j_gene: TRBJ2-1; d_gene: NA; v_gene: TRBV9; CDR3nt: TGTGCCAGCAGCAAAACGAGCGGAGGCTCCTACAATGAGCAGTTCTTC; CDR3aa: CASSKTSGGSYNEQFF
len: 12; abundance: NA; j_gene: TRBJ1-4; d_gene: TRBD1; v_gene: TRBV6-5; CDR3nt: TGTGCCAGCGGGACAGGGTATGAAAAACTGTTTTTT; CDR3aa: CASGTGYEKLFF
len: 13; abundance: once; j_gene: TRBJ2-7; d_gene: NA; v_gene: TRBV5-1; CDR3nt: TGCGCCAGCGGTCTCTCAGGGTCCTACGAGCAGTACTTC; CDR3aa: CASGLSGSYEQYF
len: 14; abundance: few; j_gene: TRBJ2-3; d_gene: NA; v_gene: TRBV5-1; CDR3nt: TGCGCCAGCAGCCGAGGAGGTTCCACAGATACGCAGTATTTT; CDR3aa: CASSRGGSTDTQYF
len: 15; abundance: few; j_gene: TRBJ2-7; d_gene: TRBD2; v_gene: TRBV19; CDR3nt: TGTGCCAGTAGTATAGGGCGCCTAGCGGGAGTGCAGCAGTACTTC; CDR3aa: CASSIGRLAGVQQYF
len: 14; abundance: NA; j_gene: TRBJ2-7; d_gene: TRBD2; v_gene: TRBV10-3; CDR3nt: TGTGCCATCAGTGGGACTAGCGGGCTCTACGAGCAGTACTTC; CDR3aa: CAISGTSGLYEQYF
len: 13; abundance: NA; j_gene: TRBJ1-2; d_gene: NA; v_gene: TRBV3-1/TRBV3-2; CDR3nt: TGTGCCAGCAGCCTCCTTAGGGAGGATGGCTACACCTTC; CDR3aa: CASSLLREDGYTF
len: 16; abundance: NA; j_gene: TRBJ2-5; d_gene: TRBD1; v_gene: TRBV28; CDR3nt: TGTGCCAGCAGTTTATGGGGACAGGGGGCGCGAGAGACCCAGTACTTC; CDR3aa: CASSLWGQGARETQYF
len: 15; abundance: few; j_gene: TRBJ2-7; d_gene: TRBD1; v_gene: TRBV3-1/TRBV3-2; CDR3nt: TGTGCCAGCAGCCCCAGGGACAGCCGAGATCGTGAGCAGTACTTC; CDR3aa: CASSPRDSRDREQYF
len: 14; abundance: NA; j_gene: TRBJ2-7; d_gene: TRBD1; v_gene: TRBV6-5; CDR3nt: TGTGCCAGCAGAGGGACAGGGACCTCCTACGAGCAGTACTTC; CDR3aa: CASRGTGTSYEQYF
len: 12; abundance: NA; j_gene: TRBJ2-7; d_gene: NA; v_gene: TRBV27; CDR3nt: TGTGCCAGCTACTTCCTAAACTACGAGCAGTACTTC; CDR3aa: CASYFLNYEQYF
len: 13; abundance: NA; j_gene: TRBJ1-1; d_gene: NA; v_gene: TRBV3-1/TRBV3-2; CDR3nt: TGTGCCAGCAGCCACAACAGGAACACTGAAGCTTTCTTT; CDR3aa: CASSHNRNTEAFF
len: 14; abundance: NA; j_gene: TRBJ2-4; d_gene: TRBD2; v_gene: TRBV2; CDR3nt: TGTGCCAGCAGTGTGATAGCGGGAGTTGGCATTCAGTACTTC; CDR3aa: CASSVIAGVGIQYF
len: 15; abundance: NA; j_gene: TRBJ2-7; d_gene: TRBD2; v_gene: TRBV30; CDR3nt: TGTGCCTGGAGTCGGGGGGGTCTGGGGTCCTACGAGCAGTACTTC; CDR3aa: CAWSRGGLGSYEQYF
len: 11; abundance: few; j_gene: TRBJ2-1; d_gene: TRBD2; v_gene: TRBV12-3/TRBV12-4; CDR3nt: TGTGCCAGCAGTGCGGGACTAGCGGGTTTCTTC; CDR3aa: CASSAGLAGFF